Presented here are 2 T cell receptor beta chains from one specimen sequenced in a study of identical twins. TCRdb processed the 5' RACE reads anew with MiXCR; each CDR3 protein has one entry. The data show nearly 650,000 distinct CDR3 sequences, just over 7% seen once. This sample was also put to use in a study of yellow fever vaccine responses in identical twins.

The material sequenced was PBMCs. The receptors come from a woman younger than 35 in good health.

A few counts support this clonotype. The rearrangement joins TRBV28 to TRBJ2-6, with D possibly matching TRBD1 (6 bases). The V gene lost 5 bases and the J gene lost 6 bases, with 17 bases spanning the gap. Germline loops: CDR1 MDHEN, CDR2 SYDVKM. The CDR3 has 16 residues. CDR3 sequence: CASSGLTGLVANVLTF. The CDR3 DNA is TGTGCCAGCAGTGGACTGACAGGTCTGGTGGCCAACGTCCTGACTTTC.

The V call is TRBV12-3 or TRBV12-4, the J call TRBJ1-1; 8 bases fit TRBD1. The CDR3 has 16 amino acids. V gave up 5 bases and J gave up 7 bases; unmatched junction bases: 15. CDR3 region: CASSATTGAQGGEAFF. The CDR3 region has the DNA TGTGCCAGCAGTGCAACGACAGGGGCCCAGGGGGGTGAAGCTTTCTTT.